Reported below is one TCR beta chain. The entry originates in a study of blood T cell repertoires in COVID-19. Original methodology: Researchers report that nucleated cell counts were estimated from reference gene primer amplification. Here immunoSEQ multiplex PCR was the method, and the copy in TCRdb shows in-frame clones only, minus some. The DNA gave D and trimming, while V, J and clone size come from that table. Of roughly 430,000 clones in the sample, around 90% were seen once. Germline V gene data show CDR1 as LNHDA and CDR2 as SQIVND (reference sequence). V lost 5 bases, J lost 5 bases, and 12 bases lay in between. This CDR3 has 14 amino acids.

The clonotype originates from a woman between 35 and 50 years old with acute COVID-19. This chain links TRBV19 with TRBJ1-4, with D perhaps matching TRBD1 (5 bases). Material: PBMCs or T cells enriched from blood (not recorded which). The CDR3 nucleotides are TGTGCCAGTAGTGAGTTGGACACAAATGAAAAACTGTTTTTT. Translating it yields CASSELDTNEKLFF.